The TCR beta chain under discussion was sequenced for a study of CD8 T cells in ankylosing spondylitis. Study conclusions and caveats: The study looked at matched synovial fluid samples from ankylosing spondylitis patients. Disease-linked clones were reported to be significantly enriched there. Disease-linked clones had a CD8+ phenotype and relatively low frequency in peripheral blood.

Construction of TCR beta libraries was performed using quantitative 5'-RACE with molecular barcodes. TCRdb reanalysed the 5' RACE reads using MiXCR and keeps one entry per CDR3 protein. Of a few hundred thousand distinct CDR3 sequences listed, 18% are singletons. This CDR3 contains 15 residues. Trimming took 6 bases from V and 4 from J; bases not matched to a gene: 12. Germline CDR1 and CDR2: DFQATT and SNEGSKA (reference sequence). A remark on this clonotype: The target antigen is unknown.

The rearrangement links TRBV20-1 to TRBJ2-7; 10 positions match TRBD2. This sequence was found in a male donor with ankylosing spondylitis or in good health (not recorded which). The sequenced sample was blood, either unsorted or a sorted T cell fraction (not recorded which). The CDR3 DNA reads as TGCAGTGCCCGAATTAGCGGGGGGAGTCCTTACGAGCAGTACTTC. Its translation: CSARISGGSPYEQYF.